This TCR beta chain is drawn from a study of blood T cell repertoires in COVID-19. Method: immunoSEQ multiplex PCR; TCRdb's copy keeps in-frame clones and lacks some. The sample records approximately 190,000 clones, around 83% being singletons. The germline gives CDR1 MNHEY, CDR2 SVGAGI. This CDR3 spans 14 amino acids. The V and J ends lost 6 bases and 8 bases respectively, with 16 bases between them. Exposed study participants had met a COVID-19 case within 2 weeks before entry. The receptor's source is a woman aged 25 to 39 who had been exposed to COVID-19. The gene calls are TRBV6-5 and TRBJ1-4; no clear D. Sequencing was carried out using PBMCs or T cells enriched from blood (not recorded which). The CDR3 loop is CASSRNRYSEKLFF. For the CDR3, the DNA is TGTGCCAGCAGCCGAAACCGGTATAGCGAAAAACTGTTTTTT.